This entry describes one T cell receptor beta chain. As yet, its antigen is unknown. Trimming cost V 3 bases and J 3 bases, with 10 bases left between them. CDR3 length: 14 amino acids. Germline CDR1 reads SGDLS; CDR2 reads YYNGEE. Relying on iRepertoire HTBI primers and Arm-PCR of CDR3 regions, the team built TCR beta libraries. Each CDR3 protein gets one entry after TCRdb re-called the multiplex PCR reads with MiXCR. This table has about 660,000 distinct CDR3 sequences, around 32% appearing once. The data were taken from a study of regulatory T cells in long-lasting Graves disease. The study, taken as a whole, reports: Segments TRBV28, TRBJ1-2 and TRBJ2-5 showed preferential usage in persistent disease.

Time point defined: persistent/refractory GD, antithyroid drugs over 5 years with positive TRAb. Construction of the TCR library relied on RNA isolated from PBMCs. American Thyroid Association guidelines defined how Graves' disease was diagnosed. The sequence was obtained from a female donor with Graves disease. This rearrangement joins TRBV9 to TRBJ1-3, with D possibly being TRBD1 (6 bases). This material consisted of peripheral blood mononuclear cells (PBMCs), taken when the disease was refractory, from a patient treated with antithyroid drugs. The CDR3 loop reads CASSGDMGGNTIYF. DNA for the CDR3: TGTGCCAGCAGCGGGGACATGGGTGGAAACACCATATATTTT.